Given below is one TCR beta chain in context. Its matching antigen is unknown. The data are from a study of T cell repertoires in ileal Crohn's disease. Study-wide points: Sorted CD8 T cells held more high-frequency clones than CD4.

Profiled with immunoSEQ multiplex PCR; TCRdb holds only in-frame clones, not every one. The table has around 17,000 clones, more than 55% seen once. The CDR3 is 17 amino acids. Germline assignment: CDR1 SGHKS and CDR2 YYEKEE (reference sequence). The V and J ends lost 1 base and 3 bases respectively, with 19 bases between them. This rearrangement joins TRBV5-5 to TRBJ1-1, with a possible D match to TRBD1 (6 bases). The sample was ileal tissue. This sequence was found in an adult with Crohn's disease. CDR3 DNA: TGTGCCAGCAGCTTGTGGAGGGGGAGGGGATCGGACACTGAAGCTTTCTTT. This gives the protein CASSLWRGRGSDTEAFF.